This T cell receptor beta chain was recovered during a study of blood T cell repertoires in COVID-19. The CDR3 spans 14 residues. Produced via immunoSEQ multiplex PCR; TCRdb's table is partial and in-frame only. The table lists 55,000 to 80,000 clones, roughly 89% of them singletons. This chain uses TRBV21-1 with TRBJ2-7; whether TRBD1, the table's D call, matches the DNA was not checked. TRBV21-1 is tagged as a pseudogene. This TCR was recovered from a man of 80 years or more with acute or convalescent COVID-19. The sample was peripheral blood. The CDR3 loop reads CASSSGQVIYEQYF. The CDR3 DNA is TGTGCCAGCAGCTCGGGACAGGTGATCTACGAGCAGTACTTC.